A selection of T cell receptor beta chains follows, all from one sample in a study of blood T cell repertoires in COVID-19. This table comes from immunoSEQ multiplex PCR, and its TCRdb copy is limited to in-frame clones, with some not included. The data contain about 120,000 clones, roughly 85% of them seen just once; the ten biggest clones take up approximately 11%. Sequencing was done on a sample of peripheral blood. The receptors originated from an elderly man with acute or convalescent COVID-19. Each CDR3 is given with its conserved first and last residue. Each record gives: D gene, CDR3 length, V gene, J gene, clone size, CDR3 protein, CDR3 DNA. A D gene is named only where the DNA matches it firmly. Some rows mark clone size as missing; the rest say once, few, many or name a class of expanded clone.

D gene: -
CDR3 length: 14
V gene: TRBV6-5
J gene: TRBJ1-2
clone size: -
CDR3 protein: CASSYEGGSYGYTF
CDR3 DNA: TGTGCCAGCAGTTACGAGGGAGGAAGCTATGGCTACACCTTC

D gene: TRBD2
CDR3 length: 14
V gene: TRBV5-1
J gene: TRBJ2-7
clone size: -
CDR3 protein: CASSLELAGVFLYF
CDR3 DNA: TGCGCCAGCAGCTTGGAACTAGCGGGAGTTTTTTTGTACTTC

D gene: TRBD1
CDR3 length: 16
V gene: TRBV4-2
J gene: TRBJ1-2
clone size: -
CDR3 protein: CASSQDPQGAGYGYTF
CDR3 DNA: TGTGCCAGCAGCCAAGACCCACAGGGGGCCGGCTATGGCTACACCTTC

D gene: TRBD1
CDR3 length: 13
V gene: TRBV29-1
J gene: TRBJ2-7
clone size: -
CDR3 protein: CSVEGTGFREQYF
CDR3 DNA: TGCAGCGTTGAGGGGACAGGGTTCCGCGAGCAGTACTTC

D gene: -
CDR3 length: 12
V gene: TRBV29-1
J gene: TRBJ2-7
clone size: -
CDR3 protein: CSGGHTGYEQYF
CDR3 DNA: TGCAGCGGCGGCCACACGGGGTACGAGCAGTACTTC

D gene: TRBD2
CDR3 length: 15
V gene: TRBV7-2
J gene: TRBJ2-1
clone size: -
CDR3 protein: CASPGSGATYNEQFF
CDR3 DNA: TGTGCCAGCCCCGGTAGCGGGGCTACCTACAATGAGCAGTTCTTC

D gene: TRBD1
CDR3 length: 16
V gene: TRBV18
J gene: TRBJ1-1
clone size: -
CDR3 protein: CASSPRPGQGDTEAFF
CDR3 DNA: TGTGCCAGCTCACCACGACCGGGACAGGGGGACACTGAAGCTTTCTTT

D gene: -
CDR3 length: 16
V gene: TRBV14
J gene: TRBJ2-1
clone size: -
CDR3 protein: CASSQRGTNSYNEQFF
CDR3 DNA: TGTGCCAGCAGCCAACGGGGGACCAACTCCTACAATGAGCAGTTCTTC

D gene: -
CDR3 length: 15
V gene: TRBV19
J gene: TRBJ1-1
clone size: once
CDR3 protein: CASTSRGGIPTEAFF
CDR3 DNA: TGTGCCAGTACCTCCCGGGGGGGGATCCCCACTGAAGCTTTCTTT

D gene: TRBD1
CDR3 length: 13
V gene: TRBV27
J gene: TRBJ1-2
clone size: -
CDR3 protein: CASSLDQGGGYTF
CDR3 DNA: TGTGCCAGCAGTTTAGACCAGGGGGGTGGCTACACCTTC

D gene: -
CDR3 length: 15
V gene: TRBV27
J gene: TRBJ1-3
clone size: -
CDR3 protein: CASSVLGQSGNTIYF
CDR3 DNA: TGTGCCAGCAGTGTTTTGGGACAATCGGGAAACACCATATATTTT

D gene: -
CDR3 length: 15
V gene: TRBV14
J gene: TRBJ2-7
clone size: once
CDR3 protein: CASSHPSRPSYEQYF
CDR3 DNA: TGTGCCAGCAGCCACCCTAGCCGACCTTCCTACGAGCAGTACTTC

D gene: -
CDR3 length: 13
V gene: TRBV11-1
J gene: TRBJ1-1
clone size: -
CDR3 protein: CASSLGENTEAFF
CDR3 DNA: TGTGCCAGCAGCTTAGGAGAGAACACTGAAGCTTTCTTT

D gene: TRBD1
CDR3 length: 14
V gene: TRBV5-1
J gene: TRBJ2-3
clone size: -
CDR3 protein: CASSSTGGSDTQYF
CDR3 DNA: TGCGCCAGCAGCAGTACAGGGGGCAGTGATACGCAGTATTTT

D gene: -
CDR3 length: 15
V gene: TRBV3-1/TRBV3-2
J gene: TRBJ2-7
clone size: -
CDR3 protein: CASSYVWAQVGEQYF
CDR3 DNA: TGTGCCAGCAGCTATGTGTGGGCCCAGGTTGGCGAGCAGTACTTC

D gene: -
CDR3 length: 16
V gene: TRBV5-1
J gene: TRBJ1-1
clone size: -
CDR3 protein: CASSSNTDIRGTEAFF
CDR3 DNA: TGCGCCAGCAGCTCGAACACCGACATCCGAGGGACTGAAGCTTTCTTT

D gene: -
CDR3 length: 15
V gene: TRBV11-2
J gene: TRBJ1-2
clone size: once
CDR3 protein: CASSLKVRANYGYTF
CDR3 DNA: TGTGCCAGCAGCTTAAAGGTCAGGGCTAACTATGGCTACACCTTC

D gene: TRBD1
CDR3 length: 16
V gene: TRBV9
J gene: TRBJ2-1
clone size: -
CDR3 protein: CASSVDSTGSYNEQFF
CDR3 DNA: TGTGCCAGCAGCGTAGATTCGACAGGGTCCTACAATGAGCAGTTCTTC

D gene: TRBD1
CDR3 length: 15
V gene: TRBV9
J gene: TRBJ2-2
clone size: -
CDR3 protein: CASTGDSANTGELFF
CDR3 DNA: TGTGCCAGCACCGGGGACAGCGCGAACACCGGGGAGCTGTTTTTT

D gene: TRBD2
CDR3 length: 13
V gene: TRBV30
J gene: TRBJ2-7
clone size: -
CDR3 protein: CAWSGLAGGEQYF
CDR3 DNA: TGTGCCTGGAGCGGACTAGCGGGAGGCGAGCAGTACTTC

D gene: TRBD1
CDR3 length: 16
V gene: TRBV4-3
J gene: TRBJ2-1
clone size: -
CDR3 protein: CASSHGQGGYYNEQFF
CDR3 DNA: TGCGCCAGCAGCCATGGACAGGGGGGCTATTACAATGAGCAGTTCTTC

D gene: -
CDR3 length: 15
V gene: TRBV15
J gene: TRBJ2-2
clone size: -
CDR3 protein: CATSRDTSGGGELFF
CDR3 DNA: TGTGCCACCAGCAGAGACACTAGTGGAGGCGGGGAGCTGTTTTTT

D gene: -
CDR3 length: 13
V gene: TRBV6-5
J gene: TRBJ1-6
clone size: few
CDR3 protein: CASSYRGNSPLHF
CDR3 DNA: TGTGCCAGCAGTTACAGAGGGAATTCACCCCTCCACTTT

D gene: TRBD2
CDR3 length: 18
V gene: TRBV5-1
J gene: TRBJ2-1
clone size: -
CDR3 protein: CASSPTGTSGGLYNEQFF
CDR3 DNA: TGCGCCAGCAGCCCCACCGGGACTAGCGGGGGGCTCTACAATGAGCAGTTCTTC

D gene: TRBD1
CDR3 length: 19
V gene: TRBV7-8
J gene: TRBJ1-3
clone size: -
CDR3 protein: CASSPPGQGLHISGNTIYF
CDR3 DNA: TGTGCCAGCAGCCCCCCGGGACAGGGACTTCACATCTCTGGAAACACCATATATTTT

D gene: -
CDR3 length: 14
V gene: TRBV27
J gene: TRBJ1-5
clone size: many
CDR3 protein: CALGGVGSNQPQHF
CDR3 DNA: TGTGCCCTAGGGGGGGTTGGAAGCAATCAGCCCCAGCATTTT

D gene: -
CDR3 length: 15
V gene: TRBV5-1
J gene: TRBJ2-5
clone size: -
CDR3 protein: CASRLAGGWQETQYF
CDR3 DNA: TGCGCCAGCAGACTGGCTGGGGGCTGGCAAGAGACCCAGTACTTC

D gene: -
CDR3 length: 16
V gene: TRBV7-2
J gene: TRBJ1-5
clone size: -
CDR3 protein: CASSPTPGAGNQPQHF
CDR3 DNA: TGTGCCAGCAGCCCCACCCCAGGGGCAGGGAATCAGCCCCAGCATTTT

D gene: -
CDR3 length: 14
V gene: TRBV5-5
J gene: TRBJ2-3
clone size: once
CDR3 protein: CASSLPSTADTQYF
CDR3 DNA: TGTGCCAGCAGCTTACCTAGCACCGCAGATACGCAGTATTTT

D gene: -
CDR3 length: 14
V gene: TRBV6-6
J gene: TRBJ1-1
clone size: -
CDR3 protein: CASSYPELFTEAFF
CDR3 DNA: TGTGCCAGCAGTTACCCGGAGCTTTTTACTGAAGCTTTCTTT

D gene: -
CDR3 length: 11
V gene: TRBV3-1/TRBV3-2
J gene: TRBJ2-7
clone size: few
CDR3 protein: CASSSQYEQYF
CDR3 DNA: TGTGCCAGCAGTTCCCAATACGAGCAGTACTTC

D gene: -
CDR3 length: 15
V gene: TRBV10-3
J gene: TRBJ1-4
clone size: -
CDR3 protein: CAIKAGQTTNEKLFF
CDR3 DNA: TGTGCCATCAAGGCAGGGCAAACTACTAATGAAAAACTGTTTTTT

D gene: TRBD1
CDR3 length: 17
V gene: TRBV7-8
J gene: TRBJ1-5
clone size: few
CDR3 protein: CASSLGVGTGDNQPQHF
CDR3 DNA: TGTGCCAGCAGCCTAGGGGTCGGGACAGGGGACAATCAGCCCCAGCATTTT

D gene: TRBD1
CDR3 length: 14
V gene: TRBV10-3
J gene: TRBJ2-7
clone size: -
CDR3 protein: CAIRGRQGPSEQYF
CDR3 DNA: TGTGCCATCAGAGGACGACAGGGCCCTAGCGAGCAGTACTTC

D gene: TRBD1
CDR3 length: 12
V gene: TRBV5-1
J gene: TRBJ1-2
clone size: once
CDR3 protein: CASSVQGNGYTF
CDR3 DNA: TGCGCCAGCAGCGTACAGGGGAATGGCTACACCTTC

D gene: -
CDR3 length: 13
V gene: TRBV7-2
J gene: TRBJ1-1
clone size: once
CDR3 protein: CASSPQNVAEAFF
CDR3 DNA: TGTGCCAGCAGCCCCCAGAATGTCGCTGAAGCTTTCTTT

D gene: -
CDR3 length: 14
V gene: TRBV7-9
J gene: TRBJ1-4
clone size: -
CDR3 protein: CASSAQGINEKLFF
CDR3 DNA: TGTGCCAGCAGCGCTCAGGGTATTAATGAAAAACTGTTTTTT

D gene: -
CDR3 length: 14
V gene: TRBV6-1
J gene: TRBJ1-1
clone size: -
CDR3 protein: CASSFAEMNTEAFF
CDR3 DNA: TGTGCCAGCAGTTTCGCGGAAATGAACACTGAAGCTTTCTTT

D gene: TRBD1
CDR3 length: 13
V gene: TRBV7-8
J gene: TRBJ1-1
clone size: -
CDR3 protein: CASSLRQGTEAFF
CDR3 DNA: TGTGCCAGCAGCCTAAGACAGGGAACTGAAGCTTTCTTT

D gene: TRBD1
CDR3 length: 15
V gene: TRBV6-5
J gene: TRBJ2-3
clone size: -
CDR3 protein: CASSYRQGSTDTQYF
CDR3 DNA: TGTGCCAGCAGTTACCGACAGGGAAGCACAGATACGCAGTATTTT

D gene: TRBD1
CDR3 length: 12
V gene: TRBV6-5
J gene: TRBJ1-1
clone size: few
CDR3 protein: CASRWTGSEAFF
CDR3 DNA: TGTGCCAGCAGGTGGACAGGGAGTGAAGCTTTCTTT

D gene: -
CDR3 length: 10
V gene: TRBV7-8
J gene: TRBJ2-1
clone size: -
CDR3 protein: CARGVNEQFF
CDR3 DNA: TGTGCCAGAGGGGTAAATGAGCAGTTCTTC

D gene: -
CDR3 length: 16
V gene: TRBV6-5
J gene: TRBJ1-6
clone size: -
CDR3 protein: CASSYSGQFSNSPLHF
CDR3 DNA: TGTGCCAGCAGTTACTCTGGACAGTTTTCTAATTCACCCCTCCACTTT

D gene: TRBD2
CDR3 length: 18
V gene: TRBV14
J gene: TRBJ2-3
clone size: -
CDR3 protein: CASSQVAVSGRKGGTQYF
CDR3 DNA: TGTGCCAGCAGCCAAGTTGCAGTCAGCGGGAGGAAGGGGGGTACGCAGTATTTT

D gene: TRBD1
CDR3 length: 13
V gene: TRBV28
J gene: TRBJ1-1
clone size: -
CDR3 protein: CASSSDRTTEAFF
CDR3 DNA: TGTGCCAGCAGTTCGGACAGGACCACTGAAGCTTTCTTT

D gene: TRBD1
CDR3 length: 15
V gene: TRBV28
J gene: TRBJ2-4
clone size: -
CDR3 protein: CASRGTSGTGNIQYF
CDR3 DNA: TGTGCCAGCAGGGGGACCTCCGGGACAGGAAACATTCAGTACTTC

D gene: TRBD2
CDR3 length: 15
V gene: TRBV5-4
J gene: TRBJ2-7
clone size: few
CDR3 protein: CASSGGLAGGNEQYF
CDR3 DNA: TGTGCCAGCAGCGGGGGACTAGCGGGAGGTAACGAGCAGTACTTC

D gene: -
CDR3 length: 15
V gene: TRBV5-8
J gene: TRBJ2-7
clone size: -
CDR3 protein: CASSLGQGGYHEQYF
CDR3 DNA: TGTGCCAGCAGCTTGGGGCAGGGAGGCTACCACGAGCAGTACTTC

D gene: -
CDR3 length: 14
V gene: TRBV3-1/TRBV3-2
J gene: TRBJ1-2
clone size: -
CDR3 protein: CASSQMGAVGGYTF
CDR3 DNA: TGTGCCAGCAGCCAAATGGGGGCCGTTGGGGGCTACACCTTC

D gene: TRBD2
CDR3 length: 15
V gene: TRBV9
J gene: TRBJ2-7
clone size: -
CDR3 protein: CASSPGGLASYEQYF
CDR3 DNA: TGTGCCAGCAGCCCGGGGGGACTAGCGTCCTACGAGCAGTACTTC